This TCR beta chain stems from a study of vaccination and CD4 T cells after COVID-19 (dated by TCRdb to between 2021 and 2023). Regarding the complete study: Convalescent patients had a positive SARS-CoV-2 result on nasal swab PCR, and of these patients, several had mild disease and one had severe disease. The convalescent cohort comprised six males and four females, including two Hispanic individuals, seven Caucasians, two Asians and one multiracial person. Two doses of either the Pfizer-BioNTech BNT162b2 vaccine (n=8) or the Moderna mRNA-1273 vaccine (n=2) were administered to participants. Post-COVID blood samples from convalescent patients were collected a median of roughly 100 days after diagnosis, with a range of roughly 30 to 170 days. Post-vaccine blood samples were obtained a median of about 70 days after the second vaccine dose, with a range of roughly 14 to 241 days. Culture stimuli were overlapping spike peptide pools from SARS-CoV-2 and from the common cold coronaviruses HCoV-NL63, HCoV-OC43 and HCoV-229E. Control cultures used a CEFX viral epitope pool as positive control, an HIV-1 Nef peptide pool as negative control, or no peptide. The spike-specific CD4+ TCR repertoire was compared before and after mRNA vaccination in 10 COVID-19 convalescent patients and several infection-naive healthy vaccine recipients. Summary of the overall study and its limitations: The number of convalescent patients in the study was relatively small, and the study did not examine early timepoints following natural infection. Although the median number of SARS-CoV-2-reactive clonotypes went up from 20 to 25 after infection to more than 30 after vaccination, the increase was not significant. Of the vaccine-specific clones in convalescent patients, 304 of 307, or nearly all, reacted only to SARS-CoV-2 spike and did not cross-react with common cold coronaviruses. Among convalescent patients, a median about 90% of the SARS-CoV-2-reactive clones seen after vaccination appeared only after vaccination, which suggests priming specific to the vaccine.

From the cysteine up to the phenylalanine, the CDR3 has a length of 13 residues. The kept DNA is CDR3 alone, 39 bases in frame from the first base. As encoded in the germline V gene, CDR1 is SGHDN while CDR2 is FVKESK. V is cut back by 3 bases and J by 10 bases, with 6 bases in the junction unmatched. In light of the paper, this sample's treatment or condition label describes: approximately nine-day PBMC culture with coronavirus spike peptide pools or control peptides (ViraFEST assay). To expand antigen-specific T cells with peptide pools and then pick out the expanded clonotypes through TCR sequencing, the study relied on the ViraFEST assay. The positive SARS-CoV-2 PCR tests of the convalescent patients were dated from March to December 2020, before the Alpha, Beta and Delta variants emerged in the United States. Each well held 2.2 million or so PBMCs cultured with 9 to 10 ug/ml peptide pools in IMDM containing roughly 4.7% human AB serum and roughly 9.3 IU/ml IL-2. On days 3 and 7, half of the culture medium was replaced with fresh IL-2-containing medium. CD4+ T cells were isolated after approximately ten days of culture through negative selection using the EasySep CD4+ T cell isolation kit. Ficoll-Paque Plus gradient centrifugation was used to isolate PBMCs from whole blood, and the isolated PBMCs were then either used fresh or cryopreserved at -140C. Culture conditions were generally each tested in triplicate wells.

Notes on this clonotype: Which antigen it targets is not known. It has no much larger one-base neighbor in the sample; base qualities were not kept.

The receptor library was made with PCR. At the Johns Hopkins FTIC core, DNA from the cultured CD4+ T cells underwent TCR sequencing with the Oncomine TCR Beta short-read assay. The QIAamp micro DNA kit was used to extract genomic DNA from the cultured CD4+ T cells. Oncomine TCR Beta libraries from cultured CD4+ T cells were pooled using unique dual indexes and sequenced on an Illumina iSeq 100. Under the source paper's analysis protocol: Non-productive sequences were removed, and CDR3s not starting with C, not ending with F or W, or shorter than 7 amino acids were discarded. Antigen-specific clonotypes were identified using the MANAFEST web application through comparison of peptide-stimulated wells with reference and other culture wells. For a clone to be called positive, the clone needed an FDR below 0.05, an odds ratio above 5, and a productive frequency above 0.1% in at least two of three replicate wells. Cross-reactive clonotypes were defined as significantly expanded in both SARS-CoV-2 spike wells and at least one common cold coronavirus spike condition. Levenshtein distances (stringdist) and unrooted phylogenetic trees (ape) in R version 3.6.1 were used to assess CDR3 homology. The public reads were quality trimmed at Q25 with fastp and then assembled into clones with MiXCR by TCRdb, keeping productive beta chains. CDR3 protein duplicates are merged, each entry listing the most common genes and DNA. The V and J calls, along with clone size, are taken from TCRdb and not from the paper's own processing. Here the sample has several thousand distinct CDR3 sequences; around 60% occur a single time. The ten most abundant clones make up 20% to 25% of the sample.

The sequenced sample was CD4+ T cells from blood, cultured in vitro. The sequence was collected from a human donor who had recovered from COVID-19. Here the chain combines TRBV14 and TRBJ1-5; 7 bases in between match TRBD1. The DNA reads as follows: TGTGCCAGCAGCCAGGGACAGCTTCAACCCCAGCATTTT. Translated, this gives CASSQGQLQPQHF.